The rows below give T cell receptor beta chains drawn from one sample of a study of T cells in localized non-small cell lung cancer. Only in-frame clones appear in the TCRdb table, and some are missing; sequencing was by immunoSEQ multiplex PCR. The data hold about 36,000 clones, with roughly 89% observed a single time. This specimen consisted of peripheral blood, obtained before any cancer treatment. These receptor sequences come from a woman aged 40-70 years with stage I lung adenocarcinoma. Each CDR3 is given with its conserved first and last residue. The D gene is left open where the match is weak. Clone size is given for some rows only: seen once, a few or many times, or a class if the clone is expanded.

v_gene	abundance	j_gene	d_gene	CDR3aa	CDR3nt
TRBV4-1	NA	TRBJ2-5	NA	CASSQGGTVGTQYF	TGCGCCAGCAGCCAAGGCGGGACTGTCGGGACCCAGTACTTC
TRBV28	NA	TRBJ1-2	NA	CASLRHGADGYTF	TGTGCCAGCCTCCGCCACGGGGCGGATGGCTACACCTTC
TRBV4-1	NA	TRBJ2-1	NA	CASSQEGEGGPNEQFF	TGCGCCAGCAGCCAAGAAGGGGAGGGGGGGCCCAATGAGCAGTTCTTC
TRBV9	NA	TRBJ1-1	NA	CASSVADSPHTEAFF	TGTGCCAGCAGCGTAGCGGACAGTCCCCACACTGAAGCTTTCTTT
TRBV25-1	NA	TRBJ2-5	NA	CASSIGVRETQYF	TGTGCCAGCAGTATCGGGGTCCGGGAGACCCAGTACTTC
TRBV9	NA	TRBJ1-1	NA	CASKKWGAGPPRTEAFF	TGTGCCAGCAAGAAGTGGGGGGCAGGTCCGCCGAGGACTGAAGCTTTCTTT
TRBV19	once	TRBJ1-3	NA	CASSFSPGSSGNTIYF	TGTGCCAGTAGTTTCTCCCCGGGGAGCTCTGGAAACACCATATATTTT
TRBV7-2	once	TRBJ2-5	NA	CASSLGGRRWETQYF	TGTGCCAGCAGCTTAGGGGGCCGTCGGTGGGAGACCCAGTACTTC
TRBV20-1	NA	TRBJ2-5	NA	CSARGYETQYF	TGCAGTGCTAGAGGTTATGAGACCCAGTACTTC
TRBV28	NA	TRBJ1-2	TRBD1	CASSQSGTGGFYGYTF	TGTGCCAGCAGCCAGTCTGGGACAGGGGGCTTCTATGGCTACACCTTC
TRBV6-6	NA	TRBJ2-5	NA	CASSLAGIQYF	TGTGCCAGCAGTTTGGCGGGGATCCAGTACTTC
TRBV12-5	NA	TRBJ2-1	TRBD1	CASGLGGQGANEQFF	TGTGCTAGTGGTTTGGGGGGCCAGGGGGCCAATGAGCAGTTCTTC
TRBV2	few	TRBJ1-5	NA	CASRGENHQPQHF	TGTGCCAGCAGAGGGGAAAATCATCAGCCCCAGCATTTT
TRBV5-1	once	TRBJ2-7	NA	CASSLVGGNGEQYF	TGCGCCAGCAGCTTGGTAGGGGGTAACGGGGAGCAGTACTTC
TRBV19	NA	TRBJ1-3	NA	CASSLGGTGSSGNTIYF	TGTGCCAGTAGTCTGGGAGGCACGGGGAGCTCTGGAAACACCATATATTTT
TRBV6-1	NA	TRBJ1-2	NA	CASSEGPESNYGYTF	TGTGCCAGCAGTGAGGGCCCAGAATCTAACTATGGCTACACCTTC
TRBV5-1	NA	TRBJ2-5	NA	CASSFLSGQETQYF	TGCGCCAGCAGCTTTTTAAGCGGGCAAGAGACCCAGTACTTC
TRBV30	NA	TRBJ1-6	NA	CAWTAGDSPLHF	TGTGCCTGGACGGCAGGAGATTCACCCCTCCACTTT
TRBV6-6	few	TRBJ1-1	TRBD1	CASSRDRDLEAFF	TGTGCCAGCAGCCGTGACAGGGATCTTGAAGCTTTCTTT
TRBV25-1	NA	TRBJ1-6	NA	CASRKTGAYNSPLHF	TGTGCCAGCAGAAAGACAGGCGCCTATAATTCACCCCTCCACTTT
TRBV18	NA	TRBJ1-4	TRBD1	CASSPTGALREKLFF	TGTGCCAGCTCACCGACAGGGGCCCTTCGGGAAAAACTGTTTTTT
TRBV7-2	NA	TRBJ2-5	TRBD1	CASSQTLPGGTQYF	TGTGCCAGCAGCCAAACCCTCCCAGGGGGGACCCAGTACTTC
TRBV6-9	NA	TRBJ1-4	NA	CASSYLWAKPTNEKLFF	TGTGCCAGCAGTTATTTATGGGCGAAGCCAACTAATGAAAAACTGTTTTTT
TRBV7-3	NA	TRBJ2-5	TRBD2	CASTSRGGSLQETQYF	TGTGCCAGCACCTCTCGGGGGGGTAGCCTCCAAGAGACCCAGTACTTC
TRBV7-2	once	TRBJ2-2	NA	CASSPQGGLNTGELFF	TGTGCCAGCAGCCCCCAGGGGGGACTCAACACCGGGGAGCTGTTTTTT
TRBV5-1	NA	TRBJ2-7	NA	CASSLATGYEQYF	TGCGCCAGCAGCTTGGCCACAGGGTACGAGCAGTACTTC
TRBV7-2	NA	TRBJ2-7	NA	CASRPRLLTYEQYF	TGTGCCAGCAGGCCTCGGCTGTTAACCTACGAGCAGTACTTC
TRBV30	NA	TRBJ1-2	NA	CAWSVRGGTWSYGYTF	TGTGCCTGGAGTGTCCGGGGAGGTACGTGGTCCTATGGCTACACCTTC
TRBV19	few	TRBJ1-2	TRBD1	CASSTMDRGRDTF	TGTGCCAGTAGTACGATGGACAGGGGGCGCGACACCTTC
TRBV5-1	NA	TRBJ1-1	NA	CASSLWGNTEAFF	TGCGCCAGCAGCTTATGGGGGAACACTGAAGCTTTCTTT
TRBV19	once	TRBJ1-2	NA	CASSAIQGYGGGYTF	TGTGCCAGTAGTGCTATTCAGGGCTACGGCGGTGGCTACACCTTC
TRBV7-9	NA	TRBJ1-5	TRBD1	CASSRGTGTYQPQHF	TGTGCCAGCAGCAGGGGGACAGGGACATATCAGCCCCAGCATTTT
TRBV4-1	NA	TRBJ2-5	NA	CASSQGYQGKQETQYF	TGCGCCAGCAGCCAGGGATATCAGGGCAAACAAGAGACCCAGTACTTC
TRBV30	NA	TRBJ1-2	TRBD1	CAWSAGQGNYGYTF	TGTGCCTGGAGTGCGGGACAGGGAAACTATGGCTACACCTTC
TRBV6-5	NA	TRBJ2-1	TRBD2	CASTTTSGGGEQFF	TGTGCCAGCACTACGACTAGCGGGGGTGGAGAGCAGTTCTTC
TRBV2	NA	TRBJ1-5	NA	CASRDSRLFNQPQHF	TGTGCCAGCAGGGACAGCCGCCTCTTCAATCAGCCCCAGCATTTT
TRBV28	NA	TRBJ1-4	NA	CASSRRRGNEKLFF	TGTGCCAGCAGCCGCCGGAGGGGTAATGAAAAACTGTTTTTT
TRBV4-1	NA	TRBJ1-2	NA	CASSQGGIRGNANYGYTF	TGCGCCAGCAGCCAAGGGGGCATCCGAGGGAATGCTAACTATGGCTACACCTTC
TRBV7-6	NA	TRBJ2-2	NA	CASSLGYTGELFF	TGTGCCAGCAGCTTAGGATACACCGGGGAGCTGTTTTTT
TRBV7-9	NA	TRBJ2-5	TRBD1	CASSPHRGETQYF	TGTGCCAGCAGCCCCCACAGGGGGGAGACCCAGTACTTC
TRBV28	NA	TRBJ2-7	NA	CASSLRSVTYEQYF	TGTGCCAGCAGTTTGAGGTCAGTGACCTACGAGCAGTACTTC
TRBV11-3	NA	TRBJ1-6	TRBD1	CASSAQQGTGSPLHF	TGTGCCAGCAGCGCCCAACAGGGGACGGGTTCACCCCTCCACTTT
TRBV28	NA	TRBJ1-1	NA	CASSFRTVMNTEAFF	TGTGCCAGCAGTTTCCGGACAGTCATGAACACTGAAGCTTTCTTT
TRBV5-5	NA	TRBJ1-1	NA	CASRYITGLAEAFF	TGTGCCAGCAGATACATCACAGGGCTAGCTGAAGCTTTCTTT
TRBV4-1	NA	TRBJ1-4	NA	CASSQAEVEVKLFF	TGCGCCAGCAGCCAAGCGGAGGTAGAGGTAAAACTGTTTTTT
TRBV13	NA	TRBJ1-2	NA	CASSQGRGRIGYTF	TGTGCCAGCAGCCAGGGGAGGGGCAGAATAGGCTACACCTTC